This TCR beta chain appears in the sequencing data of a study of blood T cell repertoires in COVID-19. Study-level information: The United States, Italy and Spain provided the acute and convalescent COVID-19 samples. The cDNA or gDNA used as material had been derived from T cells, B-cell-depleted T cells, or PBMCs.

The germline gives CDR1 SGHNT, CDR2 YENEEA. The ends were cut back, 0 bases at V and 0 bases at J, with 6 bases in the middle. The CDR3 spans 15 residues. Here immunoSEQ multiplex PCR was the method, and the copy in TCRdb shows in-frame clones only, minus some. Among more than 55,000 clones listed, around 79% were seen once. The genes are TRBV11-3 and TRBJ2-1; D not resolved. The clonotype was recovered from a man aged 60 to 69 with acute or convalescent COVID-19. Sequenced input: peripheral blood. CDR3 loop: CASSLEQSSYNEQFF. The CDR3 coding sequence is TGTGCCAGCAGCTTAGAACAGAGCTCCTACAATGAGCAGTTCTTC. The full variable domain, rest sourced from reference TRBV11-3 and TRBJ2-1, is EAGVVQSPRYKIIEKKQPVAFWCNPISGHNTLYWYLQNLGQGPELLIRYENEEAVDDSQLPKDRFSAERLKGVDSTLKIQPAELGDSAVYLCASSLEQSSYNEQFFGPGTRLTVL.